These 17 T cell receptor beta chains originate from one sample sequenced in a study of T cells after yellow fever vaccination. TCRdb fed the 5' RACE reads into MiXCR, producing one record per CDR3 protein. This table holds roughly 400,000 distinct CDR3 sequences, approximately 18% found once. The source material was PBMCs, sampled before the yellow fever booster vaccination. These receptors came from a man in his late teens or twenties who received the YFV17D yellow fever vaccine.

This clonotype was seen a single time. The CDR3 DNA reads as TGTGCCACCGGCGGGAATTCACCCCTCCACTTT. This encodes CATGGNSPLHF. The gene calls are TRBV6-1 and TRBJ1-6; no definite D call. The CDR3 sequence is 11 residues long. Trimming left V 10 bases short and J 7 bases short, with 8 bases between. The germline CDR1 and CDR2 sequences are MNHNS and SASEGT.

This clonotype came up a few times. This chain links TRBV5-1 with TRBJ1-2; 8 bases line up with TRBD1. The germline gives CDR1 SGHRS, CDR2 YFSETQ. V lost 4 bases and J lost 10; bases outside the gene matches: 6. This CDR3 has 12 amino acids. For the CDR3, the DNA is TGCGCCAGCAGCCGAGGACAGGGTAACTACACCTTC. Amino acids: CASSRGQGNYTF.

This clonotype was counted a few times. The CDR3 spells CASSQGTSGGGYEQFF. DNA for the CDR3: TGCGCCAGCAGCCAAGGGACTAGCGGGGGTGGCTATGAGCAGTTCTTC. The genes are TRBV4-1 and TRBJ2-1, with TRBD2 matching 13 bases. The CDR3 is 16 amino acids. The V segment lost 1 base and the J segment 8 bases; nucleotides outside the gene matches: 5. Per the germline V gene, CDR1 is MGHRA and CDR2 is YSYEKL.

This clonotype showed up just a few times. J is TRBJ1-1 and V is TRBV3-1; a possible D gene is TRBD1 (6 bases). CDR3 size: 13 residues. CDR1 and CDR2 (germline): LGHDT, YNNKEL (reference sequence). Deletions cut 2 bases from V and 5 bases from J, with 9 bases between. CDR3: CASSQFTGTEAFF. CDR3 nucleotides: TGTGCCAGCAGCCAATTCACAGGGACTGAAGCTTTCTTT.

The rearrangement uses TRBV27 and TRBJ2-6; D gene unclear. The germline V and J ends were trimmed by 7 bases and 2 bases, with 12 bases remaining between them. The germline CDR1 and CDR2 sequences are MNHEY and SMNVEV (reference sequence). The CDR3 extends over 15 amino acids. CDR3: CASTSRLAGANVLTF. In DNA, the CDR3 is TGTGCCAGCACCTCCCGCCTAGCTGGGGCCAACGTCCTGACTTTC.

The chain recombines TRBV7-2 with TRBJ1-6, with D possibly TRBD1 on 5 matching bases. There are 14 residues in the CDR3. Germline CDR1 and CDR2: SGHTA and FQGNSA. The germline V and J ends were trimmed by 1 base and 10 bases, with 11 bases remaining between them. This CDR3 reads CASSLDAGKSPLHF. CDR3 DNA sequence: TGTGCCAGCAGCTTAGATGCAGGGAAGTCACCCCTCCACTTT.

This clonotype was observed a handful of times. The V call is TRBV12-3 or TRBV12-4, the J call TRBJ2-7; TRBD1 agrees at 7 bases. The CDR3 is 15 amino acids. The ends lost 3 bases at V and 7 bases at J; junction bases unmatched: 12. The CDR3 coding sequence is TGTGCCAGCAGTTTGAACAGGGGTGGGTCGGGGGAGCAGTACTTC. Its protein product is CASSLNRGGSGEQYF.

The chain has TRBV5-1 and TRBJ1-1; possibly TRBD1 for D (5 bases). Trimming cost V 3 bases and J 4 bases, with 16 bases left between them. CDR1 and CDR2 from the germline V gene are SGHRS and YFSETQ. The CDR3 has 15 residues. The CDR3 region is CASSSQGLGATEAFF. DNA for the CDR3: TGCGCCAGCAGCTCGCAGGGACTTGGGGCCACTGAAGCTTTCTTT. The complete variable domain, with remaining parts taken from reference TRBV5-1 and TRBJ1-1, reads KAGVTQTPRYLIKTRGQQVTLSCSPISGHRSVSWYQQTPGQGLQFLFEYFSETQRNKGNFPGRFSGRQFSNSRSEMNVSTLELGDSALYLCASSSQGLGATEAFFGQGTRLTVV.

This chain connects TRBV20-1 to TRBJ1-4; perhaps TRBD1 as D (5 bases). Trimming stripped 0 bases from V and 7 bases from J, with 15 bases between. This CDR3 has 15 residues. Per the germline V gene, CDR1 is DFQATT and CDR2 is SNEGSKA (reference sequence). The CDR3 spells CSARDRVLGGEKLFF. The DNA for the CDR3 is TGCAGTGCTAGAGATCGGGTCCTTGGGGGTGAAAAACTGTTTTTT.

This clonotype was detected a few times. This chain joins TRBV10-3 and TRBJ2-3; TRBD1 matches 9 bases. J gave up 2 bases and V 0 bases, and 9 bases lay outside the gene matches. The germline CDR1 and CDR2 sequences are ENHRY and SYGVKD. CDR3 length: 18 amino acids. In nucleotides, the CDR3 is TGTGCCATCAGTGAGTCGGGCGGGGGACAGGGTTTCACAGATACGCAGTATTTT. Residues: CAISESGGGQGFTDTQYF.

V and J are TRBV5-5 and TRBJ2-5, with D perhaps TRBD1 (6 bases). V was pared by 2 bases and J by 1 base, with 12 bases between. Germline assignment: CDR1 SGHKS and CDR2 YYEKEE (reference sequence). The CDR3 length is 15 residues. CDR3 loop: CASSLSRGSQETQYF. The CDR3 DNA follows: TGTGCCAGCAGCTTATCCAGGGGTTCCCAAGAGACCCAGTACTTC. Variable domain in full (rest from reference TRBV5-5 and TRBJ2-5): DAGVTQSPTHLIKTRGQQVTLRCSPISGHKSVSWYQQVLGQGPQFIFQYYEKEERGRGNFPDRFSARQFPNYSSELNVNALLLGDSALYLCASSLSRGSQETQYFGPGTRLLVL.

This sequence joins TRBV6-5 and TRBJ1-2; 8 bases agree with TRBD1. Germline CDR1 reads MNHEY; CDR2 reads SVGAGI. The CDR3 consists of 13 residues. V lost 5 bases to trimming and J lost 6 bases; unmatched junction nucleotides: 5. The CDR3 DNA is TGTGCCAGCAGTATCCGGGACAGGCATGGCTACACCTTC. The encoded protein is CASSIRDRHGYTF.

In its sample, this clonotype was seen a few times. The V and J genes are TRBV29-1 and TRBJ1-4; D remains unclear. This CDR3 contains 12 residues. The germline gives CDR1 SQVTM, CDR2 ANQGSEA. The V and J ends lost 6 bases and 0 bases respectively, with 5 bases between them. The CDR3 DNA reads TGCAGCGTCTCGGCAACTAATGAAAAACTGTTTTTT. Amino acids: CSVSATNEKLFF.

This chain links TRBV7-9 with TRBJ2-5; 7 bases are shared with TRBD1. This CDR3 region has 14 residues. CDR1 SEHNR and CDR2 FQNEAQ come from the germline V gene (reference sequence). V was pared by 4 bases and J by 0 bases, with 2 bases of the junction left unmatched. In nucleotides, the CDR3 is TGTGCCAGCAGCTCGGACAGGAACCAAGAGACCCAGTACTTC. As protein: CASSSDRNQETQYF.

In its sample, this clonotype was seen a few times. The rearrangement joins TRBV5-6 to TRBJ2-1; D possibly corresponds to TRBD1 (6 bases). Per germline, CDR1 SGHDT and CDR2 YYEEEE. The CDR3 is made up of 13 amino acids. The ends were cut back, 4 bases at V and 7 bases at J, with 12 bases in the middle. This CDR3 is CASSLGTPNEQFF. In DNA form, the CDR3 reads TGTGCCAGCAGCCTCGGGACACCAAATGAGCAGTTCTTC. Full variable domain (outside the CDR3, taken from reference TRBV5-6 and TRBJ2-1): DAGVTQSPTHLIKTRGQQVTLRCSPKSGHDTVSWYQQALGQGPQFIFQYYEEEERQRGNFPDRFSGHQFPNYSSELNVNALLLGDSALYLCASSLGTPNEQFFGPGTRLTVL.

This clonotype was counted between two and nine times. The chain uses TRBV27 and TRBJ1-2, with D perhaps matching TRBD1 (6 bases). Germline CDR1 reads MNHEY; CDR2 reads SMNVEV (reference sequence). The CDR3 runs 15 residues. Trimming cost V 0 bases and J 7 bases, with 15 bases left between them. CDR3 amino acids: CASSLSQGPPVGYTF. CDR3 DNA sequence: TGTGCCAGCAGTTTATCCCAGGGGCCACCGGTTGGCTACACCTTC.

This clonotype has a handful of counts. The rearrangement links TRBV20-1 to TRBJ1-2; tentative D call: TRBD1 (6 bases). Between the trimmed V and J ends, which lost 3 bases and 7 bases, there was a span of 12 bases. The CDR3 runs 12 residues. Per germline, CDR1 DFQATT and CDR2 SNEGSKA (reference sequence). The CDR3 loop is CSASERTVGYTF. CDR3 sequence (DNA): TGCAGTGCTAGTGAAAGGACAGTTGGCTACACCTTC.